This T cell receptor beta chain derives from a study of blood T cell repertoires in COVID-19. Study summary: Samples of COVID-19 (acute and convalescent) were obtained from the United States, Italy and Spain.

Methods used by the authors: Researchers report that nucleated cell counts were estimated from reference gene primer amplification. Method: immunoSEQ multiplex PCR; TCRdb's copy keeps in-frame clones and lacks some. That table gives V, J and clone size, and the DNA gave D and trimming. The sample records over 130,000 clones, roughly 80% being singletons. The germline V and J ends were trimmed by 5 bases and 6 bases, with 20 bases remaining between them. Per germline, CDR1 SGHTA and CDR2 FQGNSA. The CDR3 loop spans 17 amino acids. V is TRBV7-2 and J is TRBJ1-6; D may be TRBD1 (5 bases). This TCR came from a man between 65 and 79 years old with acute or convalescent COVID-19. Sequenced input: peripheral blood. CDR3 loop: CASSPFLGGLSNSPLHF. The CDR3, as DNA: TGTGCCAGCAGCCCGTTTTTGGGGGGACTTAGTAATTCACCCCTCCACTTT.